The next 9 T cell receptor beta chains were all read from a single sample in a study of Ad26.COV2.S vaccination and SARS-CoV-2 variants. Sequencing was performed with immunoSEQ multiplex PCR; in TCRdb, only in-frame clones are kept and a portion is missing. This table holds some 640,000 clones, around 90% found once. Treatment indicated: 15 to 20 received Ad26.COV2.S at low or high dose, single or two shots; roughly five received placebo; per-sample allocation not given. It was on day 63 after the first vaccine or placebo injection that samples were taken. The sequences come from peripheral blood, collected in a trial of Ad26.COV2.S vaccine versus placebo. Receptor source: a person between 18 and 59 years old who received the Ad26.COV2.S COVID-19 vaccine or a placebo.

The rearrangement uses TRBV19 and TRBJ2-7; D gene unclear. Trimming left V 5 bases short and J 3 bases short, with 17 bases between. This CDR3 region has 15 residues. Germline V gives CDR1 LNHDA, CDR2 SQIVND (reference sequence). CDR3 DNA sequence: TGTGCCAGTAGTCAGGACGGATCCACGGACTACGAGCAGTACTTC. The encoded protein is CASSQDGSTDYEQYF.

The V and J genes are TRBV11-2 and TRBJ2-4, with 8 bases that match TRBD2. Germline CDR1 is SGHAT and CDR2 is FQNNGV. The CDR3 is 15 amino acids. J was trimmed by 0 bases and V by 3 bases; bases with no gene match: 1. CDR3 residues: CASSFSGTAKNIQYF. Written as DNA, the CDR3 is TGTGCCAGCAGCTTTAGCGGGACAGCCAAAAACATTCAGTACTTC.

The chain has TRBV5-4 and TRBJ2-2; TRBD1 aligns across 12 bases. The germline V gene has CDR1 SGHNT and CDR2 YYREEE (reference sequence). V dropped 0 bases and J dropped 7; count of bases not matched to a gene: 4. The CDR3 loop spans 16 amino acids. The CDR3 spells CASSLAGTGGIGELFF. In DNA form, the CDR3 reads TGTGCCAGCAGCTTGGCCGGGACAGGGGGCATCGGGGAGCTGTTTTTT.

This chain joins TRBV30 and TRBJ2-3; the D gene is possibly TRBD2 (6 bases). The CDR3 runs 14 residues. Per the germline V gene, CDR1 is GTSNPN and CDR2 is SVGIG (reference sequence). V lost 2 bases and J lost 1, with 10 bases in between. The DNA of the CDR3 is TGTGCCTGGAGTAGGTCTAGCGGCACAGATACGCAGTATTTT. Translating it yields CAWSRSSGTDTQYF.

V usage is TRBV27 and J usage is TRBJ1-6, with D possibly being TRBD1 (5 bases). V lost 3 bases, J lost 8 bases, and 20 bases lay in between. The CDR3 extends over 17 amino acids. In germline, CDR1 is MNHEY, CDR2 SMNVEV (reference sequence). The CDR3: CASSLGSGRGRYSPLHF. The CDR3 coding sequence is TGTGCCAGCAGTTTGGGGTCGGGGCGGGGGAGGTATTCACCCCTCCACTTT.

The chain carries TRBV3-1 (or the pseudogene TRBV3-2) and TRBJ1-3; possible D gene TRBD1, 6 bases. The CDR3 has 16 residues. The germline V gene encodes CDR1 LGHDT and CDR2 YNNKEL (reference sequence). V gave up 6 bases and J gave up 1 base, with 16 bases separating them. The CDR3 nucleotides read TGTGCCAGCAGTCCTTGGACAGATGCATCTGGAAACACCATATATTTT. It translates to CASSPWTDASGNTIYF.

This chain links TRBV10-3 with TRBJ1-2; D possibly corresponds to TRBD1 (6 bases). The ends were cut back, 6 bases at V and 3 bases at J, with 11 bases in the middle. The germline CDR1 and CDR2 sequences are ENHRY and SYGVKD. The CDR3 is made up of 13 amino acids. The CDR3 DNA is TGTGCCATCAGGCCGACAGGAGACTATGGCTACACCTTC. Its protein is CAIRPTGDYGYTF.

The chain combines TRBV5-1 with TRBJ1-2; D remains ambiguous. Between the trimmed V and J ends, which lost 0 bases and 4 bases, there was a span of 13 bases. This CDR3 comprises 15 residues. Germline V CDR1 and CDR2: SGHRS, YFSETQ. Written as DNA, the CDR3 is TGCGCCAGCAGCTTGGAAAAATCATTCGGCTATGGCTACACCTTC. Translating it yields CASSLEKSFGYGYTF.

This clone was picked up one time. The V and J genes are TRBV2 and TRBJ1-1; the D is unclear. The CDR3 spans 15 residues. CDR1 is SNHLY and CDR2 is FYNNEI in the germline V gene. Between the trimmed V and J ends, which lost 4 bases and 1 base, there was a span of 13 bases. The CDR3 DNA is TGTGCCAGCAGTGTAGAAGGCCCCCAGAACACTGAAGCTTTCTTT. Residues: CASSVEGPQNTEAFF.